This T cell receptor beta chain was sequenced during a study of T cells in tuberculosis. Findings of the study overall: A GMM-specific repertoire classifier reached approximately 84% accuracy, AUROC 0.90.

Here immunoSEQ multiplex PCR was the method, and the copy in TCRdb shows in-frame clones only, minus some. Altogether around 35,000 clones are present, over 85% being singletons, with the ten largest covering roughly 7%. To note about this clone: Its cognate antigen is unknown.

CDR3 size: 18 residues. Germline V gene sequence: CDR1 MGHDK, CDR2 SYGVNS. V lost 4 bases to trimming and J lost 0 bases; unmatched junction nucleotides: 15. V is TRBV25-1 and J is TRBJ2-7; 7 bases agree with TRBD1. The receptor's source is a donor between 10 and 29 years old with latent tuberculosis or without tuberculosis infection. Sequencing was performed on PBMCs. The CDR3, as DNA: TGTGCCAGCAGTGGTCTAGTGGATCGGACAGGCTACTCCTACGAGCAGTACTTC. Translating gives CASSGLVDRTGYSYEQYF.